These 4 T cell receptor beta chains came from one sample sequenced in a study of shared clonotypes between healthy human individuals. Naive CD8 cells lacked CD45RO and underwent positive selection for CCR7, leaving out terminally differentiated effector memory CD45RA+ cells. Assay used: immunoSEQ multiplex PCR; TCRdb lists only in-frame clones, some missing. The sample carries about 2.1 million clones, around 93% recorded once. The sample consisted of naive CD8+ T cells from PBMCs. These receptors all come from a man aged 18-30 years in good health. Some clones in this sample may be carry-over from other donors' samples.

The chain links TRBV10-1 to TRBJ2-7, with D tentatively TRBD2 (6 bases). This CDR3 has 14 amino acids. Between the trimmed V and J ends, which lost 2 bases and 1 base, there was a span of 9 bases. The germline CDR1 and CDR2 sequences are WNHNN and SYGVQD (reference sequence). CDR3 amino acids: CASSERRDSYEQYF. The DNA for the CDR3 is TGCGCCAGCAGTGAGAGGCGGGATTCCTACGAGCAGTACTTC.

The chain links TRBV9 to TRBJ2-1; 8 positions agree with TRBD2. CDR3 length: 14 amino acids. V trimming: 3 bases; J trimming: 7 bases; junction bases outside the gene matches: 6. Germline V CDR1 and CDR2: SGDLS, YYNGEE. The CDR3, as DNA: TGTGCCAGCAGCGCGGGGGGCGGGAGGAATGAGCAGTTCTTC. Residues: CASSAGGGRNEQFF. Based on the CDR3 plus reference TRBV9 and TRBJ2-1, the full variable domain is DSGVTQTPKHLITATGQRVTLRCSPRSGDLSVYWYQQSLDQGLQFLIQYYNGEERAKGNILERFSAQQFPDLHSELNLSSLELGDSALYFCASSAGGGRNEQFFGPGTRLTVL.

The chain uses TRBV19 and TRBJ1-1; 9 nucleotides line up with TRBD1. The V and J ends lost 3 bases and 10 bases, in that order; junction bases with no gene match: 21. The CDR3 is 18 residues long. Germline loops: CDR1 LNHDA, CDR2 SQIVND (reference sequence). CDR3 nucleotides: TGTGCCAGTAGTATCAGTTATGTTGGGACAGGGCCCAAATCTGGAGCTTTCTTT. Protein: CASSISYVGTGPKSGAFF.

This sequence joins TRBV27 and TRBJ1-1; no definite D call. Trimming shortened V by 0 bases and J by 11 bases, and 19 bases separated the two germline ends. Germline CDR1 reads MNHEY; CDR2 reads SMNVEV (reference sequence). This CDR3 region has 15 residues. CDR3 nucleotides: TGTGCCAGCAGTTTATCCTCGTCGGGAGGTCTTTTGGCTTTCTTT. Translated: CASSLSSSGGLLAFF.